Detailed here is one T cell receptor beta chain. Its antigen is undetermined. The CDR3 is made up of 16 amino acids. Germline CDR1 and CDR2: SGDLS and YYNGEE. Every donor gave roughly 9.2 milliliters of peripheral blood. The source of the sample is a study of blood T cells in healthy people across ages. General study results and limits: Per million T cells, TCR beta diversity dropped about linearly as age rose. Compared with aged donors, long-lived donors showed fewer expanded clones, suggesting selection.

With a J-beta primer mix and a sample-barcoded 5' primer, a second PCR ran about 7 to 12 cycles. One entry per CDR3 protein, called by TCRdb with MiXCR from the 5' RACE reads. The table includes approximately 800,000 distinct CDR3 sequences, around three fifths detected once. What was sequenced was blood. The rearrangement joins TRBV9 to TRBJ2-5, with D perhaps given as TRBD1 or TRBD2 (5 bases each). Judging by the DNA end, TRBJ2-7 fits better; the J call may be wrong. This TCR derives from a man aged 40-55 years in good health. CDR3 in amino acids: CASSVGTRPADYEQYF. CDR3 in DNA: TGTGCCAGCAGCGTTGGGACGAGGCCCGCCGACTACGAGCAGTACTTC.